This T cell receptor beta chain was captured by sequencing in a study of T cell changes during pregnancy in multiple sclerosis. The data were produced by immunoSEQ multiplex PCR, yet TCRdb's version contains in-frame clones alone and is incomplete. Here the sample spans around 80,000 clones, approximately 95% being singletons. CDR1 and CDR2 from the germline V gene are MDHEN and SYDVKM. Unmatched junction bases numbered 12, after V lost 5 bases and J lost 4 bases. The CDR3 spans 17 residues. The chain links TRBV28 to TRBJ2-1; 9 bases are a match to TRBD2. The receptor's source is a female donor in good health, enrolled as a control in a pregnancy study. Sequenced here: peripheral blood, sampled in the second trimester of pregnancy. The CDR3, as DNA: TGTGCCAGCAGTGATTTGGGGCCGAGCGGGAGGTACAATGAGCAGTTCTTC. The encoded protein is CASSDLGPSGRYNEQFF. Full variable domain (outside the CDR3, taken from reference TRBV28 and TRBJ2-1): DVKVTQSSRYLVKRTGEKVFLECVQDMDHENMFWYRQDPGLGLRLIYFSYDVKMKEKGDIPEGYSVSREKKERFSLILESASTNQTSMYLCASSDLGPSGRYNEQFFGPGTRLTVL.